Below, 5 T cell receptor beta chains from the same sample are listed, as sequenced in a study of response to subunit inactivated influenza vaccine. TCRdb called the RT-PCR reads again in MiXCR, with one record for every CDR3 protein. In the table there are some 640,000 distinct CDR3 sequences, about 14% of which are singletons. The sequencing used PBMCs from blood, collected 14 to 15 days before vaccination. These receptors were taken from a man in his forties or fifties who received an inactivated influenza vaccine.

This clonotype was recorded a few times. The chain couples TRBV4-3 to TRBJ2-3; the D gene could be TRBD1 or TRBD2 (5 bases each). The germline V and J ends were trimmed by 0 bases and 6 bases, with 16 bases remaining between them. There are 16 residues in the CDR3. Germline lookup yields CDR1 LGHNA and CDR2 YSLEER. The CDR3 sequence: CASSQDLAQAGDTQYF. For the CDR3, the DNA is TGCGCCAGCAGCCAAGATCTCGCACAGGCGGGTGATACGCAGTATTTT.

This clonotype has only a few counts. V gene TRBV28 combines with J gene TRBJ1-6, with D tentatively TRBD1 (6 bases). The V and J ends lost 5 bases and 5 bases respectively, with 10 bases between them. The CDR3 spans 14 residues. From germline, CDR1 is MDHEN and CDR2 SYDVKM. This CDR3 reads CASSRQANNSPLHF. The CDR3, as DNA: TGTGCCAGCAGTAGACAGGCAAATAATTCACCCCTCCACTTT.

This clonotype was counted a few times. V usage is TRBV7-2 and J usage is TRBJ2-1; no firm D call. CDR3 length: 12 residues. Germline CDR1 and CDR2: SGHTA and FQGNSA. Trimming took off 2 bases at V and 10 bases at J, with 9 bases between the two ends. The CDR3 protein is CASSLIKGEQFF. The CDR3, as DNA: TGTGCCAGCAGCTTAATAAAGGGAGAGCAGTTCTTC.

This clonotype was seen more than once but under ten times. The chain is built from TRBV28 and TRBJ2-7; 8 bases fit TRBD2. Germline CDR1 reads MDHEN; CDR2 reads SYDVKM. V lost 7 bases and J lost 5; bases outside the gene matches: 13. This CDR3 region has 15 residues. CDR3 in DNA: TGTGCCAGCACCCGCCTTGCCACTAGCGGCCACGAGCAGTACTTC. Its protein product is CASTRLATSGHEQYF.

This clonotype was counted a few times. The chain couples TRBV5-1 to TRBJ1-1, with a tentative D call TRBD1 (6 bases). V was clipped by 2 bases and J by 2 bases, with 10 bases between them. CDR3 length: 14 residues. The germline V gene encodes CDR1 SGHRS and CDR2 YFSETQ. CDR3: CASSFTGTNTEAFF. In DNA, the CDR3 is TGCGCCAGCAGCTTTACAGGGACTAACACTGAAGCTTTCTTT.